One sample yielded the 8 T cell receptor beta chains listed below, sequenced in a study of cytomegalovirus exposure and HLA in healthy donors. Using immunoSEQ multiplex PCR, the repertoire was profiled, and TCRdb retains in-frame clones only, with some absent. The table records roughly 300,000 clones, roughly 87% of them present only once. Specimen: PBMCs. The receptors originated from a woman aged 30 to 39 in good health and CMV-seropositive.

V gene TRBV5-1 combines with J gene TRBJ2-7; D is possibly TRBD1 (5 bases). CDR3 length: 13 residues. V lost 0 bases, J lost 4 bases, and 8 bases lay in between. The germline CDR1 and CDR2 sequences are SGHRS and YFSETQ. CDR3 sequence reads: CASSLGTKYEQYF. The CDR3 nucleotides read TGCGCCAGCAGCTTGGGGACAAAATACGAGCAGTACTTC.

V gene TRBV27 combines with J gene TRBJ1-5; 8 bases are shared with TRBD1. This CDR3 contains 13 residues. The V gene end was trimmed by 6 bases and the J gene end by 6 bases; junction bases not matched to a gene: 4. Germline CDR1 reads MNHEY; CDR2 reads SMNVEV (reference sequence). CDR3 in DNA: TGTGCCAGCAGCGACAGGGGCTTTCAGCCCCAGCATTTT. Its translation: CASSDRGFQPQHF.

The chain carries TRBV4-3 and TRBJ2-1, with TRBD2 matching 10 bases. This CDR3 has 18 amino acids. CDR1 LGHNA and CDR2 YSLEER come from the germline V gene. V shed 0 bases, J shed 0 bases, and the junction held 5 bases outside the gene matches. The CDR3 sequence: CASSQDSGLASSYNEQFF. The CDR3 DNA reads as TGCGCCAGCAGCCAAGACTCGGGACTAGCGAGCTCCTACAATGAGCAGTTCTTC.

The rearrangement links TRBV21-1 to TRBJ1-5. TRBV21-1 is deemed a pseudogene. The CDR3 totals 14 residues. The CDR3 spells CASSQRSQNQPQHF. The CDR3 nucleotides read TGTGCCAGCAGCCAACGTTCGCAAAATCAGCCCCAGCATTTT.

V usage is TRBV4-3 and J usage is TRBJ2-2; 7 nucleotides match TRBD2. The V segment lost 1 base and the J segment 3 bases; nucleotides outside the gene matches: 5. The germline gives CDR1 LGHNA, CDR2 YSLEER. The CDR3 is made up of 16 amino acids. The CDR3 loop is CASSQVLAEYTGELFF. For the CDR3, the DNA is TGCGCCAGCAGCCAAGTTCTAGCGGAGTACACCGGGGAGCTGTTTTTT.

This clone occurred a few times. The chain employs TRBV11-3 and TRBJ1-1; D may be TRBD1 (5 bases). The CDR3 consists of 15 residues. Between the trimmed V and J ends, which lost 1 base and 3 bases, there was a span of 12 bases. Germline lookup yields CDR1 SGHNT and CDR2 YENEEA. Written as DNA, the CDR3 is TGTGCCAGCAGCTTAGGGGGACCTCAGGACACTGAAGCTTTCTTT. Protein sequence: CASSLGGPQDTEAFF.

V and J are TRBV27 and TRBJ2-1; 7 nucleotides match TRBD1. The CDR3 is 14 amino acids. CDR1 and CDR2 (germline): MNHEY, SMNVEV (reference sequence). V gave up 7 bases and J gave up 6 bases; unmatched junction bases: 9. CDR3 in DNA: TGTGCCAGCAAAAGACAGGGAGAAAGCAATGAGCAGTTCTTC. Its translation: CASKRQGESNEQFF.

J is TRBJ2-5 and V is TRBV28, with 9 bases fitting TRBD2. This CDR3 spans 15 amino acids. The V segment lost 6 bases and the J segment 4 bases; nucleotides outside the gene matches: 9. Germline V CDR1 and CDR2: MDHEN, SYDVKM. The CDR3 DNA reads TGTGCCAGCAGCGACGGACTAGCGACTTTAGAGACCCAGTACTTC. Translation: CASSDGLATLETQYF.